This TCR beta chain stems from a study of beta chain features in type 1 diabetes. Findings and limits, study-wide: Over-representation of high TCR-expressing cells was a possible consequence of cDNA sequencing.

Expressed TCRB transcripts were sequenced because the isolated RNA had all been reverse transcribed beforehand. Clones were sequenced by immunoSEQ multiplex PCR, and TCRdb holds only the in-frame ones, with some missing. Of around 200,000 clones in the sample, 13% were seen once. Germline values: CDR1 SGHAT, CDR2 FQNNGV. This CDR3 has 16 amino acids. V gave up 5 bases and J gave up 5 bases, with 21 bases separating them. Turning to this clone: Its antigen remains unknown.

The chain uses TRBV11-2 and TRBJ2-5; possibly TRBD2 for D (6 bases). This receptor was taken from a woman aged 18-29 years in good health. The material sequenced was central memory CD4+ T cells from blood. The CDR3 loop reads CASSARIWEAGETQYF. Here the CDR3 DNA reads TGTGCCAGCAGCGCAAGAATATGGGAGGCCGGGGAGACCCAGTACTTC.